This entry features one T cell receptor (beta chain) sequence. 60 Vbeta and 13 Jbeta primers were used in PCR. Some clones are missing from TCRdb's copy, which holds only in-frame ones; the method was immunoSEQ multiplex PCR. The data show about 150,000 clones, with approximately 84% seen just once and about 6.3% held by the top ten. Germline V lookup: CDR1 ENHRY, CDR2 SYGVKD. Trimming removed 0 bases at V and 8 bases at J, with 19 bases between. The CDR3 runs 16 residues. This record belongs to a study of cytomegalovirus exposure and HLA in healthy donors. The rearrangement links TRBV10-3 to TRBJ1-2, with D possibly matching TRBD1 (6 bases). The receptor comes from a male donor in good health and CMV-seropositive. Sequencing was performed on PBMCs. The CDR3 sequence: CAISESSGRGEKGYTF. CDR3 DNA sequence: TGTGCCATCAGTGAGTCGTCCGGCAGGGGAGAGAAAGGCTACACCTTC.